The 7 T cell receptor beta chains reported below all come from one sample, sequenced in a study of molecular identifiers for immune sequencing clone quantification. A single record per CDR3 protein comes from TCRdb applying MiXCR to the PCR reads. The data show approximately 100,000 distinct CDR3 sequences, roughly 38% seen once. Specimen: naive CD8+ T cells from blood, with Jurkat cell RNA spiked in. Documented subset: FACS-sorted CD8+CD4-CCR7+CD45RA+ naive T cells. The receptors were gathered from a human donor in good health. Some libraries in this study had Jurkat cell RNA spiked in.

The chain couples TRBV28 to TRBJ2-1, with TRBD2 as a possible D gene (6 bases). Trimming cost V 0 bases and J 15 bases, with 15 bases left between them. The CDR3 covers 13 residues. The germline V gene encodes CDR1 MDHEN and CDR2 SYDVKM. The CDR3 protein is CASSLWEGPGLFF. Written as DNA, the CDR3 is TGTGCCAGCAGTTTATGGGAGGGCCCCGGGCTGTTCTTC. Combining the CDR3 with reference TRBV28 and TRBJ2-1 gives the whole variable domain DVKVTQSSRYLVKRTGEKVFLECVQDMDHENMFWYRQDPGLGLRLIYFSYDVKMKEKGDIPEGYSVSREKKERFSLILESASTNQTSMYLCASSLWEGPGLFFGPGTRLTVL.

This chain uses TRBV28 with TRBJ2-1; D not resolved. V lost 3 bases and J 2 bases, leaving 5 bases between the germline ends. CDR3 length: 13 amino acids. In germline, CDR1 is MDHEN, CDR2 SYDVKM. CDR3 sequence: CASSLGTYNEQFF. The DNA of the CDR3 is TGTGCCAGCAGTTTGGGGACCTACAATGAGCAGTTCTTC.

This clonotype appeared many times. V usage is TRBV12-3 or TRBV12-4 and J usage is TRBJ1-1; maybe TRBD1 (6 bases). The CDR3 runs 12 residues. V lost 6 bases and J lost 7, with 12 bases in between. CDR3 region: CASRQGVSEAFF. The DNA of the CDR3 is TGTGCCAGCAGACAGGGAGTGAGTGAAGCTTTCTTT.

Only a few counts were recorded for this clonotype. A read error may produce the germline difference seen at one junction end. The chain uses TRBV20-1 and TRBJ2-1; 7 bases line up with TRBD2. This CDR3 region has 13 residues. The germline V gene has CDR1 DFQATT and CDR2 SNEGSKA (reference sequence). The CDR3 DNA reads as TGCAGTGCCGGGGAGGGCCCCTACGATGAGCAGTTCTTC. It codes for CSAGEGPYDEQFF.

The CDR3 is CASSLNGPSEQYF. CDR3 sequence (DNA): TGTGCCAGCAGTTTAAACGGGCCCAGCGAGCAGTACTTC. The chain is built from TRBV27 and TRBJ2-1; D is unresolved. Matching the DNA end better, TRBJ2-7 makes the J call doubtful. Germline V CDR1 and CDR2: MNHEY, SMNVEV (reference sequence). The CDR3 is 13 residues long.

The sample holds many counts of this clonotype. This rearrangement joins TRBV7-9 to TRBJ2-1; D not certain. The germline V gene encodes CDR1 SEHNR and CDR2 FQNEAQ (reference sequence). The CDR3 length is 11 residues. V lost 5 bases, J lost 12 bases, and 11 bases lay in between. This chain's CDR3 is CASSPDRLQFF. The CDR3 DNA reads TGTGCCAGCAGCCCGGATCGGTTGCAGTTCTTC. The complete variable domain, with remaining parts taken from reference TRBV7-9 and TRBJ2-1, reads DTGVSQNPRHKITKRGQNVTFRCDPISEHNRLYWYRQTLGQGPEFLTYFQNEAQLEKSRLLSDRFSAERPKGSFSTLEIQRTEQGDSAMYLCASSPDRLQFFGPGTRLTVL.

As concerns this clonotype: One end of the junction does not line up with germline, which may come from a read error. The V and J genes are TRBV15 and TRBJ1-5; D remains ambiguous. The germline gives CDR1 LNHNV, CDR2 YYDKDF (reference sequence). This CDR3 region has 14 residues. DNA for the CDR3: TGTGCCACCAGCAGGGTTTTAAGCAATCAGCCCCAGAATTTT. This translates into CATSRVLSNQPQNF. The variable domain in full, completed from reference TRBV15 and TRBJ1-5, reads DAMVIQNPRYQVTQFGKPVTLSCSQTLNHNVMYWYQQKSSQAPKLLFHYYDKDFNNEADTPDNFQSRRPNTSFCFLDIRSPGLGDTAMYLCATSRVLSNQPQNFGDGTRLSIL.